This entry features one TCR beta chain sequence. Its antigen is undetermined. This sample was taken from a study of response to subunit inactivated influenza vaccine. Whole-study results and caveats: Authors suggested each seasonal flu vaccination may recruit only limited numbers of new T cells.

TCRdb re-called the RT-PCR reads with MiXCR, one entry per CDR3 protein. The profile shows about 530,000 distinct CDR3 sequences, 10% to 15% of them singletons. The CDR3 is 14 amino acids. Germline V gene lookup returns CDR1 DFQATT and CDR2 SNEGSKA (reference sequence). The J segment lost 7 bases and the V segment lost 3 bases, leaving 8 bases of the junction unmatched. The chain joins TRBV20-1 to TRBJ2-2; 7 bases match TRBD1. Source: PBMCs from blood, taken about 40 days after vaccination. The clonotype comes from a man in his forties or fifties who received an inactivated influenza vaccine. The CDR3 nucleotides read TGCAGTGCTAGGGTTACAGGGGTCAGCGGGGAGCTGTTTTTT. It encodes CSARVTGVSGELFF.